The 13 T cell receptor beta chains presented below share a single source sample, sequenced in a study of T cell responses to AZD1222 COVID-19 vaccine. Here immunoSEQ multiplex PCR was the method, and the copy in TCRdb shows in-frame clones only, minus some. This table has some 24,000 clones, about 86% appearing once. The starting material was peripheral blood, obtained 28 days after the second AZD1222 dose. The receptors here all came from an adult who received the AZD1222 COVID-19 vaccine.

V gene TRBV10-3 combines with J gene TRBJ1-2; tentative D call: TRBD1 (6 bases). The CDR3 is 14 amino acids. In germline, CDR1 is ENHRY, CDR2 SYGVKD. V was cut by 5 bases and J by 0 bases, with 10 bases left in between. CDR3 in DNA: TGTGCCATCAGTACCGGGACATCTAACTATGGCTACACCTTC. This codes for CAISTGTSNYGYTF.

The chain couples TRBV5-4 to TRBJ2-7, with TRBD1 as a possible D gene (6 bases). The length of the CDR3 is 12 residues. V lost 4 bases to trimming and J lost 4 bases, with 9 bases between them. CDR1 and CDR2 from the germline V gene are SGHNT and YYREEE (reference sequence). CDR3 region: CASSPDRYEQYF. As DNA, the CDR3 is TGTGCCAGCAGCCCTGACAGGTACGAGCAGTACTTC. The full variable domain, with the rest looked up from reference TRBV5-4 and TRBJ2-7, is ETGVTQSPTHLIKTRGQQVTLRCSSQSGHNTVSWYQQALGQGPQFIFQYYREEENGRGNFPPRFSGLQFPNYSSELNVNALELDDSALYLCASSPDRYEQYFGPGTRLTVT.

This sequence joins TRBV30 and TRBJ2-3; 9 bases line up with TRBD1. J lost 4 bases, V lost 1 base, and 9 bases had no gene match. This CDR3 spans 16 amino acids. Germline V lookup: CDR1 GTSNPN, CDR2 SVGIG (reference sequence). The chain's CDR3 is CAWSGPDGTGPDTQYF. The CDR3 DNA follows: TGTGCCTGGAGTGGCCCTGACGGGACAGGGCCAGATACGCAGTATTTT.

This clone was seen once. CDR3 loop: CATWVIGDTGELFF. The DNA of the CDR3 is TGTGCCACATGGGTGATAGGGGACACCGGGGAGCTGTTTTTT. This sequence joins TRBV5-4 and TRBJ2-2; tentatively, D is TRBD1 (5 bases). This CDR3 has 14 amino acids. Germline V gene data show CDR1 as SGHNT and CDR2 as YYREEE (reference sequence). Trimming removed 9 bases from V and 3 bases from J, with 15 bases in between. Filled out from reference TRBV5-4 and TRBJ2-2, the complete variable domain reads ETGVTQSPTHLIKTRGQQVTLRCSSQSGHNTVSWYQQALGQGPQFIFQYYREEENGRGNFPPRFSGLQFPNYSSELNVNALELDDSALYLCATWVIGDTGELFFGEGSRLTVL.

The chain has TRBV4-2 and TRBJ1-2; 7 nucleotides agree with TRBD1. J lost 1 base, V lost 4 bases, and 9 bases had no gene match. Germline assignment: CDR1 LGHNA and CDR2 YNFKEQ. The CDR3 length is 16 residues. The CDR3 coding sequence is TGTGCCAGCAGCCCAAAGGTCCAGGGGGTTAACTATGGCTACACCTTC. It specifies CASSPKVQGVNYGYTF.

The V call is TRBV12-3 or TRBV12-4, the J call TRBJ2-7, with a tentative D call TRBD1 (6 bases). The V end was cut by 5 bases, the J end by 5 bases, with 13 bases between. The CDR3 is 13 residues long. CDR3 loop: CASSRTDENEQYF. The CDR3 bases are TGTGCCAGCAGTCGGACAGACGAGAACGAGCAGTACTTC.

The J gene is TRBJ2-5, the V gene TRBV7-8, with 7 bases matching TRBD1. Trimming cost V 5 bases and J 3 bases; bases outside gene matches: 6. The CDR3 spans 14 residues. From germline, CDR1 is SGHVS and CDR2 FQNEAQ. The CDR3 spells CASSGWTGEETQYF. The DNA of the CDR3 is TGTGCCAGCAGCGGGTGGACAGGAGAAGAGACCCAGTACTTC.

The rearrangement joins TRBV11-2 to TRBJ2-6; TRBD1 aligns across 9 bases. CDR1 is SGHAT and CDR2 is FQNNGV in the germline V gene. Trimming at V came to 5 bases and at J to 2 bases, leaving 10 bases not matched to a gene. This CDR3 has 18 amino acids. The CDR3 DNA is TGTGCCAGCAGCCTATACACAGGGGGCGACCCTGGGGCCAACGTCCTGACTTTC. Translating gives CASSLYTGGDPGANVLTF.

The sample holds a few counts of this clone. The chain carries TRBV7-3 and TRBJ1-6; TRBD1 aligns across 7 bases. This CDR3 contains 14 residues. Germline lookup yields CDR1 SGHTA and CDR2 FQGTGA. J was trimmed by 9 bases and V by 2 bases; bases with no gene match: 4. CDR3 amino acids: CASSLEGARSPLHF. The DNA for the CDR3 is TGTGCCAGCAGCTTAGAGGGGGCGCGTTCACCCCTCCACTTT.

The chain uses TRBV5-1 and TRBJ1-2, with unresolved D. From germline, CDR1 is SGHRS and CDR2 YFSETQ. Trimming cost V 3 bases and J 4 bases, with 13 bases left between them. The CDR3 runs to 14 residues. The CDR3 region is CASSSLGGIYGYTF. CDR3 bases: TGCGCCAGCAGCTCCTTGGGAGGGATCTATGGCTACACCTTC.

The chain combines TRBV7-3 with TRBJ2-5; 7 bases map to TRBD2. With V trimmed by 5 bases and J by 5 bases, 14 bases remained unmatched. CDR3 size: 16 residues. Germline lookup yields CDR1 SGHTA and CDR2 FQGTGA. In nucleotides, the CDR3 is TGTGCCAGCAGCCCCCGCGGTGGGGCGGGGGAGGAGACCCAGTACTTC. It is translated as CASSPRGGAGEETQYF. The full variable domain, rest sourced from reference TRBV7-3 and TRBJ2-5, is GAGVSQTPSNKVTEKGKYVELRCDPISGHTALYWYRQSLGQGPEFLIYFQGTGAADDSGLPNDRFFAVRPEGSVSTLKIQRTERGDSAVYLCASSPRGGAGEETQYFGPGTRLLVL.

The V call is TRBV30, the J call TRBJ1-6; D not certain. CDR1 is GTSNPN, CDR2 SVGIG, per germline (reference sequence). The CDR3 is 16 residues long. The V end lost 1 base, the J end lost 0 bases, and 10 bases lay between the germline ends. CDR3: CAWSAGPSSYNSPLHF. The DNA of the CDR3 is TGTGCCTGGAGTGCCGGCCCAAGCTCCTATAATTCACCCCTCCACTTT.

The chain recombines TRBV19 with TRBJ2-1; unclear D gene. CDR3 size: 14 residues. Germline CDR1 and CDR2: LNHDA and SQIVND (reference sequence). V was cut by 1 base and J by 5 bases, with 9 bases left in between. The CDR3 sequence: CASSIGLSNNEQFF. The DNA for the CDR3 is TGTGCCAGTAGTATAGGACTTAGTAACAATGAGCAGTTCTTC. Combining the CDR3 with reference TRBV19 and TRBJ2-1 gives the whole variable domain DGGITQSPKYLFRKEGQNVTLSCEQNLNHDAMYWYRQDPGQGLRLIYYSQIVNDFQKGDIAEGYSVSREKKESFPLTVTSAQKNPTAFYLCASSIGLSNNEQFFGPGTRLTVL.